This record concerns one T cell receptor beta chain sequence. Its matching antigen is unknown. Researchers divided each subset's genomic DNA evenly across several immunoSEQ plates. The method was immunoSEQ multiplex PCR; TCRdb's version includes in-frame clones alone and lacks a portion of them. The sample yields just over 2,000,000 clones, about 95% seen once. This specimen belongs to a study of shared clonotypes between healthy human individuals. Study-level results: Of the naive CD4 clonotypes, about 5% were shared across a few donors.

Looked up from germline, CDR1 is PRHDT and CDR2 is FYEKMQ (reference sequence). V lost 3 bases to trimming and J lost 6 bases; unmatched junction nucleotides: 7. The CDR3 has 15 residues. Terminally differentiated effector memory CD45RA+ cells were excluded from the naive CD8 cells, which were CD45RO-negative and positively selected for CCR7. Every one of the donors was a Caucasian adult that lived in Nashville, Tennessee. The chain couples TRBV13 to TRBJ2-1, with 8 bases matching TRBD1. The clonotype comes from a young man in good health. The sequenced material came from naive CD8+ T cells sorted from blood. The CDR3 DNA reads as TGTGCCAGCAGCTTGCAGGGGGCTCTCTCCAATGAGCAGTTCTTC. Its protein is CASSLQGALSNEQFF.